This TCR beta chain is from a study of blood T cell repertoires in COVID-19. Generated by immunoSEQ multiplex PCR, the TCRdb table keeps only in-frame clones and is missing some. The data show approximately 440,000 clones, with about 91% seen just once and roughly 12% held by the top ten. Germline loops: CDR1 LNHDA, CDR2 SQIVND (reference sequence). Trimming took 5 bases from V and 2 from J, leaving 16 bases between them. The CDR3 has 16 residues. The clonotype comes from a woman aged 45-65 years with COVID-19, enrolled during active disease. This chain links TRBV19 with TRBJ1-5; a weak D match, TRBD1 (6 bases). The specimen sequenced was peripheral blood. CDR3 in amino acids: CASSGGDKGRNQPQHF. CDR3 DNA: TGTGCCAGTAGTGGGGGGGACAAGGGTCGCAATCAGCCCCAGCATTTT.